This paragraph covers one T cell receptor (beta chain) sequence. Its antigen is undetermined. This sample is drawn from a study of shared clonotypes between healthy human individuals. Study overall: Every donor yielded three CD4 naive, three CD4 memory, two CD8 naive and one CD8 memory plate.

Findings and limits, study-wide: Estimated richness was generally greater in naive than memory subsets.

Generated by immunoSEQ multiplex PCR, the TCRdb table keeps only in-frame clones and is missing some. The table includes roughly 1,500,000 clones, about 98.5% detected once. The split of CD4+ cells yielded CD45RA+ naive and CD45RA-negative memory subsets. Germline V gene sequence: CDR1 SGHTA, CDR2 FQGNSA. Trimming shortened V by 0 bases and J by 3 bases, and 11 bases separated the two germline ends. The CDR3 is made up of 15 amino acids. This TCR came from a man in his thirties or forties in good health. The chain combines TRBV7-2 with TRBJ1-2; D uncertain. Sequencing was done on a sample of naive CD4+ T cells sorted from blood. The sample's subset: CD45RA+ positively selected. DNA of the CDR3: TGTGCCAGCAGCTTAGCTTTCGGAGCATACTATGGCTACACCTTC. Translation: CASSLAFGAYYGYTF.